This T cell receptor (beta chain) was obtained from a study of graft-versus-host responses after intestinal transplantation. Background on the study: Uniformly, recipients were administered anti-thymocyte globulin induction with subsequent tacrolimus and steroids for 3 to 4 years.

Trimming cost V 2 bases and J 8 bases, with 12 bases left between them. The CDR3 extends over 13 amino acids. Germline CDR1 is MNHNS and CDR2 is SASEGT. A note on this clone: As yet, its antigen is unknown.

The repertoire was sequenced with immunoSEQ multiplex PCR; TCRdb's copy has only in-frame clones and lacks some. In the table there are 100,000 or so clones, roughly 90% of which are singletons. Specimen: unstimulated CD4+ T cells sorted from spleen or lymph node cells, collected before transplant. The chain employs TRBV6-1 and TRBJ1-2, with D maybe TRBD1 (6 bases). This TCR came from a human donor who was the organ donor for an intestinal transplant. The CDR3 nucleotides are TGTGCCAGCAGTGAACAGAAGGGGGTGGGCTACACCTTC. It specifies CASSEQKGVGYTF.